This entry features one T cell receptor (beta chain) sequence. Its antigen is as yet unknown. In each sample, at least 7 million PBMCs were isolated. The CDR3 loop spans 12 amino acids. V lost 8 bases, J lost 2 bases, and 10 bases lay in between. This sample is drawn from a study of blood T cells in healthy people across ages. Findings and caveats of the study: From one million sequenced T cells, diversity estimates were lower bounds. The fall in TCR beta diversity per million T cells was roughly linear with age.

A second about 6 to 12 cycle PCR used barcoded and J-beta primers. The yield of each sample was at least 3 million CDR3-containing paired-end reads. Using its own MiXCR run on the 5' RACE reads, TCRdb lists one record per CDR3 protein. The data hold roughly 1,300,000 distinct CDR3 sequences, with approximately 59% observed a single time. The chain combines TRBV12-3 or TRBV12-4 with TRBJ2-7; D unresolved. The TCR comes from a man between 18 and 29 years old in good health. Sequenced sample: blood. CDR3 bases: TGTGCCAGCGGGGATCAGACCTACGAGCAGTACTTC. Translated: CASGDQTYEQYF.